The T cell receptor (beta chain) described here comes from a study of blood T cell repertoires in COVID-19. Authors' methods: Reference gene primers were amplified, and this amplification served to estimate nucleated cell counts. Generated by immunoSEQ multiplex PCR, the TCRdb table keeps only in-frame clones and is missing some. That table furnishes V, J and clone size, whereas the DNA furnished D and trimming. The data show 56,000 or so clones, around 90% seen once. The V and J ends lost 5 bases and 7 bases, in that order; junction bases with no gene match: 8. This CDR3 has 15 amino acids. Germline CDR1 is SGHNT and CDR2 is YYREEE (reference sequence).

Material for sequencing was peripheral blood. This clonotype was sampled from a woman older than 75 with active COVID-19. The chain carries TRBV5-4 and TRBJ2-1; the match to TRBD2 covers 11 bases. DNA of the CDR3: TGTGCCAGCAGTCTTAGCGGGGGGGGATGGAATGAGCAGTTCTTC. As protein: CASSLSGGGWNEQFF.